These 5 T cell receptor beta chains were sequenced from one sample in a study of T cells in Graves' hyperthyroidism and ophthalmopathy. TCR beta CDR3 regions were amplified from RNA transcripts. Primed by the HTBI set, a first-round RT-PCR was run on the TCR CDR3. From the multiplex PCR reads, TCRdb called clonotypes with MiXCR, one entry per CDR3 protein. The data contain about 350,000 distinct CDR3 sequences, 18% of them seen just once; the ten biggest clones take up about 16%. The sample consisted of blood. All receptors derive from a woman between 35 and 50 years old with Graves' ophthalmopathy.

V gene TRBV10-3 combines with J gene TRBJ2-7; a possible D gene is TRBD2 (5 bases). This CDR3 is 11 amino acids long. Trimming stripped 6 bases from V and 6 bases from J, with 9 bases between. Germline V gene data show CDR1 as ENHRY and CDR2 as SYGVKD. DNA of the CDR3: TGTGCCATCAGGGACTCTGGCGAGCAGTACTTC. It codes for CAIRDSGEQYF.

This clonotype was counted at least ten times. The chain couples TRBV6-5 to TRBJ2-5; D may be TRBD1 (6 bases). Trimming pared 6 bases from V and 0 bases from J, leaving 14 bases between. This CDR3 has 15 amino acids. Germline CDR1 reads MNHEY; CDR2 reads SVGAGI. The CDR3 is CASSTPDRNQETQYF. Here the CDR3 DNA reads TGTGCCAGCAGCACCCCTGACAGGAACCAAGAGACCCAGTACTTC.

This clonotype was detected many times. The V gene is TRBV20-1, the J gene TRBJ2-1; possibly TRBD2 for D (6 bases). Deletions cut 1 base from V and 3 bases from J, with 13 bases between. Germline CDR1 reads DFQATT; CDR2 reads SNEGSKA (reference sequence). The CDR3 totals 15 residues. The CDR3 is CSARGERAYYNEQFF. In nucleotides, the CDR3 is TGCAGTGCTAGAGGGGAGCGGGCCTACTACAATGAGCAGTTCTTC.

This clonotype was found many times. The gene calls are TRBV28 and TRBJ1-1; possible D gene TRBD1, 6 bases. The germline gives CDR1 MDHEN, CDR2 SYDVKM. This CDR3 contains 14 residues. V lost 5 bases and J 4 bases, leaving 14 bases between the germline ends. The CDR3 DNA sequence: TGTGCCAGCAGTCCCTACTCGACAGGCACTGAAGCTTTCTTT. Its translation is CASSPYSTGTEAFF.

This clonotype occurred many times. The V and J genes are TRBV11-2 and TRBJ2-5; 8 bases map to TRBD1. Germline trimming cut 6 bases from V and 2 bases from J; bases unmatched to any gene: 5. The germline V gene has CDR1 SGHAT and CDR2 FQNNGV. The CDR3 loop spans 14 amino acids. Here the CDR3 DNA reads TGTGCCAGCAGACCGACAGGGGTTCAAGAGACCCAGTACTTC. It encodes CASRPTGVQETQYF.